This paragraph covers one T cell receptor (beta chain) sequence. Authors' analysis steps: The assay estimated nucleated cells by amplifying reference gene primers. Sequencing was performed with immunoSEQ multiplex PCR; in TCRdb, only in-frame clones are kept and a portion is missing. D and trimming come from the DNA, and the V and J calls and clone size come from that table. The table includes about 83,000 clones, around 86% detected once. The sample belongs to a study of blood T cell repertoires in COVID-19. Across the study: Sites in the United States, Italy and Spain provided acute and convalescent COVID-19 samples. From T cells, B-cell-depleted T cells, or PBMCs came the material, which was cDNA or gDNA.

Germline lookup yields CDR1 MNHEY and CDR2 SMNVEV (reference sequence). The length of the CDR3 is 16 residues. V lost 7 bases and J lost 0, with 18 bases in between. This receptor was identified in a man older than 75 with active or convalescent COVID-19. Sequencing was carried out using peripheral blood. The chain employs TRBV27 and TRBJ1-1; D gene unclear. The DNA of the CDR3 is TGTGCCAGCACCCACATGGGTAGCCGGGTGAACACTGAAGCTTTCTTT. Its translation is CASTHMGSRVNTEAFF.